The entry below describes one TCR beta chain. Assay used: immunoSEQ multiplex PCR; TCRdb lists only in-frame clones, some missing. The sample contains some 100,000 clones, 85% to 90% of which appear only once. This entry comes from a study of T cell responses to AZD1222 COVID-19 vaccine. The sample consisted of peripheral blood, taken 28 days after the second AZD1222 dose. This TCR derives from an adult who received the AZD1222 COVID-19 vaccine.

In DNA, the CDR3 is TGTGCCAGCAGTGCGGGGGCGCGCACTGAAGCTTTCTTT. Its translation is CASSAGARTEAFF. V gene TRBV2 combines with J gene TRBJ1-1; a possible D gene is TRBD1 (6 bases). This CDR3 is built from 13 residues. Germline V gives CDR1 SNHLY, CDR2 FYNNEI. V gave up 4 bases and J gave up 4 bases, with 10 bases separating them.